This record looks at one T cell receptor beta chain sequence and its context. Its specificity is not known. Samples underwent the assay at deep level. The data were produced by immunoSEQ multiplex PCR, yet TCRdb's version contains in-frame clones alone and is incomplete. The data show hundreds of thousands of clones, about two thirds seen once. These data originate in a study of shared clonotypes between healthy human individuals. Study-level points and caveats: Apart from blood, nothing was sampled; tissue repertoires likely differ.

This CDR3 region has 19 residues. The junction had 6 bases not matched to a gene; V was cut back by 0 bases and J by 1 base. Germline CDR1 is SGDLS and CDR2 is YYNGEE. This sequence joins TRBV9 and TRBJ2-4; 14 bases line up with TRBD2. Sequenced sample: memory CD4+ T cells sorted from blood. The subset is: CD45RA-negative fraction. The source of this sequence is a young woman in good health. The CDR3 loop reads CASSVEGLAGDGAKNIQYF. CDR3 bases: TGTGCCAGCAGCGTAGAGGGACTAGCGGGAGATGGGGCCAAAAACATTCAGTACTTC.